The 3 T cell receptor beta chains reported below all come from one sample, sequenced in a study of shared clonotypes between healthy human individuals. Clones were read by immunoSEQ multiplex PCR, and TCRdb kept only the in-frame ones, dropping some. The sample holds 1 million to 1.2 million clones, 70% to 85% seen once. Sample: memory CD4+ T cells from PBMCs. As for subset: CD45RA-negative fraction. These receptors were taken from a man aged 18 to 29 in good health. Some clones in this sample may be carry-over from other donors' samples.

This chain uses TRBV9 with TRBJ1-5; TRBD1 matches at 11 bases. V lost 3 bases to trimming and J lost 6 bases; unmatched junction nucleotides: 5. The CDR3 runs 15 residues. Germline assignment: CDR1 SGDLS and CDR2 YYNGEE. CDR3 nucleotide sequence: TGTGCCAGCAGCGCGGGACAGGGGGTGGGTCAGCCCCAGCATTTT. It specifies CASSAGQGVGQPQHF.

As concerns this clone: This sequence may be a read error, since a much larger clone differs from it by one base. The J gene is TRBJ2-2, the V gene TRBV7-8, with 9 bases lining up with TRBD2. This CDR3 has 15 amino acids. Germline CDR1 is SGHVS and CDR2 is FQNEAQ. V was clipped by 4 bases and J by 1 base; unmatched bases: 1. The CDR3 sequence: CASSSTSGNTGELFF. For the CDR3, the DNA is TGTGCCAGCAGCTCGACTAGCGGGAACACCGGGGAGCTGTTTTTT.

V and J are TRBV28 and TRBJ1-1, with TRBD1 as a possible D gene (6 bases). V dropped 2 bases and J dropped 3 bases, with 13 bases sitting between them. The CDR3 is made up of 15 amino acids. Germline values: CDR1 MDHEN, CDR2 SYDVKM. CDR3 loop: CASSLGGRWDTEAFF. CDR3 nucleotide sequence: TGTGCCAGCAGTTTAGGGGGCAGGTGGGACACTGAAGCTTTCTTT.